The rows below give T cell receptor beta chains drawn from one sample of a study of PD-L1 blockade in urothelial cancer. Some clones are missing from TCRdb's copy, which holds only in-frame ones; the method was immunoSEQ multiplex PCR. The sample includes roughly 100,000 clones, about 85% seen only once; the top ten take more than 2%. The starting material was PBMCs, obtained around atezolizumab (anti-PD-L1) treatment. These TCRs come from a middle-aged man with urothelial cancer. CDR3s include the opening cysteine and the closing phenylalanine or tryptophan. A D gene is named only where the DNA matches it firmly. For some rows the clone size is stated as once, few or many, or as a class when expanded; others skip it.

clone_size	j_call	v_call	d_call	cdr3_aa	cdr3_nt
-	TRBJ1-4	TRBV5-5	-	CASSYPRGGANEKLFF	TGTGCCAGCAGCTACCCGCGGGGGGGCGCGAATGAAAAACTGTTTTTT
-	TRBJ1-1	TRBV4-2	TRBD1	CASSRGPGQGVDTEAFF	TGTGCCAGCAGCCGCGGACCGGGACAGGGTGTGGACACTGAAGCTTTCTTT
-	TRBJ1-5	TRBV27	-	CASSQGLPNQPQHF	TGTGCCAGCAGCCAGGGGCTACCCAATCAGCCCCAGCATTTT
-	TRBJ2-1	TRBV30	-	CAWSVGSGAGNEQFF	TGTGCCTGGAGTGTAGGTTCTGGGGCCGGCAATGAGCAGTTCTTC
-	TRBJ1-1	TRBV2	-	CASSVASMNTEAFF	TGTGCCAGCAGTGTAGCGTCAATGAACACTGAAGCTTTCTTT
-	TRBJ1-1	TRBV11-2	-	CASSFQGRVEAFF	TGTGCCAGCAGCTTCCAAGGGAGGGTGGAAGCTTTCTTT
-	TRBJ2-1	TRBV28	TRBD2	CASSSLAGASSYNEQFF	TGTGCCAGCAGCTCCCTGGCGGGAGCGAGCTCCTACAATGAGCAGTTCTTC
-	TRBJ2-1	TRBV5-4	TRBD2	CASSLTSGGRNEQFF	TGTGCCAGCAGCCTAACTAGCGGAGGGAGGAATGAGCAGTTCTTC
-	TRBJ2-2	TRBV7-8	-	CASSSRQPGELFF	TGTGCCAGCAGCTCCAGACAGCCCGGGGAGCTGTTTTTT
-	TRBJ1-1	TRBV5-1	TRBD1	CASSPGQGPPGRAFF	TGCGCCAGCAGCCCCGGACAGGGGCCGCCCGGACGGGCTTTCTTT
-	TRBJ1-1	TRBV7-9	TRBD1	CASSLDRGLSMNTEAFF	TGTGCCAGCAGCTTAGACAGGGGCCTTAGCATGAACACTGAAGCTTTCTTT
-	TRBJ2-7	TRBV18	TRBD1	CASSPGTASYEQYF	TGTGCCAGCTCACCGGGGACAGCCTCCTACGAGCAGTACTTC
-	TRBJ2-7	TRBV6-6	TRBD2	CASSSYSGSYEQYF	TGTGCCAGCAGTTCCTATAGCGGGAGCTACGAGCAGTACTTC
-	TRBJ2-2	TRBV6-5	-	CASRGGAGELFF	TGTGCCAGCAGGGGCGGGGCCGGGGAGCTGTTTTTT
-	TRBJ2-1	TRBV6-6	TRBD2	CASRMSASGDHEQFF	TGTGCCAGCAGAATGTCCGCTAGCGGGGACCATGAGCAGTTCTTC
-	TRBJ1-2	TRBV20-1	TRBD1	CSGAGGSFYTF	TGCAGTGGAGCAGGGGGCAGTTTCTACACCTTC
-	TRBJ1-1	TRBV18	TRBD1	CASSPQGASTEAFF	TGTGCCAGCTCACCCCAGGGGGCATCCACTGAAGCTTTCTTT
-	TRBJ2-1	TRBV7-2	TRBD2	CASSFLGLAGHVEQFF	TGTGCCAGCAGCTTCCTCGGACTAGCGGGCCACGTGGAGCAGTTCTTC
few	TRBJ1-5	TRBV18	TRBD1	CASSKGTANQPQHF	TGTGCCAGCTCAAAGGGGACAGCAAATCAGCCCCAGCATTTT
-	TRBJ2-1	TRBV15	-	CATSRGRADNEQFF	TGTGCCACCAGCAGAGGGAGGGCCGACAATGAGCAGTTCTTC
-	TRBJ1-6	TRBV10-3	TRBD1	CAISESKTGAGSPLHF	TGTGCCATCAGTGAGTCGAAGACAGGGGCTGGTTCACCCCTCCACTTT
-	TRBJ2-5	TRBV27	TRBD1	CASSNPSGTGGETQYF	TGTGCCAGCAGCAACCCTTCCGGGACAGGGGGCGAGACCCAGTACTTC
once	TRBJ2-7	TRBV6-6	TRBD1	CASSLSGTGSYEQYF	TGTGCCAGCAGTTTATCCGGGACAGGGTCCTACGAGCAGTACTTC
-	TRBJ1-2	TRBV6-1	-	CASSLPARSEGYTF	TGTGCCAGCAGCCTCCCTGCGCGTTCGGAGGGCTACACCTTC
-	TRBJ2-1	TRBV7-8	TRBD2	CASSLGTSGNQEQFF	TGTGCCAGCAGCTTAGGGACTAGCGGGAATCAAGAGCAGTTCTTC
-	TRBJ2-3	TRBV28	TRBD2	CASSPGASGSPGDTQYF	TGTGCCAGCAGCCCTGGGGCTAGCGGGAGTCCGGGAGATACGCAGTATTTT
few	TRBJ2-3	TRBV30	-	CAWSGGETDTQYF	TGTGCCTGGAGTGGGGGGGAGACAGATACGCAGTATTTT
-	TRBJ2-7	TRBV6-6	-	CASTPGQGREQYF	TGTGCCAGCACCCCCGGCCAGGGCCGGGAGCAGTACTTC
-	TRBJ2-2	TRBV9	-	CASSAYNTGELFF	TGTGCCAGCAGCGCCTACAACACCGGGGAGCTGTTTTTT
once	TRBJ2-7	TRBV5-1	TRBD2	CASSLSGNYEQYF	TGCGCCAGCAGCTTAAGCGGGAACTACGAGCAGTACTTC
-	TRBJ2-2	TRBV7-3	-	CASSLIAAAGNTGELFF	TGTGCCAGCAGCTTAATCGCAGCGGCCGGGAACACCGGGGAGCTGTTTTTT
-	TRBJ1-4	TRBV19	-	CASSPYRVPTNEKLFF	TGTGCCAGTAGTCCGTACCGGGTCCCAACTAATGAAAAACTGTTTTTT
-	TRBJ1-1	TRBV7-2	-	CASSLFWAGANTEAFF	TGTGCCAGCAGCTTATTTTGGGCAGGGGCTAACACTGAAGCTTTCTTT
-	TRBJ2-1	TRBV5-1	TRBD2	CASSSGTSGHNEQFF	TGCGCCAGCAGCTCCGGGACTAGCGGTCACAATGAGCAGTTCTTC
-	TRBJ1-5	TRBV28	-	CASSFPRVGNQPQHF	TGTGCCAGCAGTTTCCCCAGGGTGGGCAATCAGCCCCAGCATTTT
once	TRBJ2-2	TRBV7-2	TRBD1	CASSSGTGGYTGELFF	TGTGCCAGCAGCTCGGGGACAGGGGGCTACACCGGGGAGCTGTTTTTT
-	TRBJ2-1	TRBV18	TRBD2	CASSPVASGRLPYNEQFF	TGTGCCAGCTCACCGGTTGCTAGCGGGAGGCTGCCCTACAATGAGCAGTTCTTC
-	TRBJ1-1	TRBV19	-	CASSIDSRGGRTEAFF	TGTGCCAGTAGTATAGATAGTCGGGGGGGTAGGACTGAAGCTTTCTTT
-	TRBJ1-1	TRBV19	TRBD1	CASSIKGQGSGDTEAFF	TGTGCCAGTAGTATCAAGGGACAGGGATCCGGGGACACTGAAGCTTTCTTT
-	TRBJ2-1	TRBV19	TRBD2	CASTNQGAGVNNEQFF	TGTGCCAGTACCAATCAGGGAGCGGGAGTCAATAATGAGCAGTTCTTC
-	TRBJ2-2	TRBV2	-	CASSDFGRNTGELFF	TGTGCCAGCAGTGATTTCGGGAGAAATACCGGGGAGCTGTTTTTT